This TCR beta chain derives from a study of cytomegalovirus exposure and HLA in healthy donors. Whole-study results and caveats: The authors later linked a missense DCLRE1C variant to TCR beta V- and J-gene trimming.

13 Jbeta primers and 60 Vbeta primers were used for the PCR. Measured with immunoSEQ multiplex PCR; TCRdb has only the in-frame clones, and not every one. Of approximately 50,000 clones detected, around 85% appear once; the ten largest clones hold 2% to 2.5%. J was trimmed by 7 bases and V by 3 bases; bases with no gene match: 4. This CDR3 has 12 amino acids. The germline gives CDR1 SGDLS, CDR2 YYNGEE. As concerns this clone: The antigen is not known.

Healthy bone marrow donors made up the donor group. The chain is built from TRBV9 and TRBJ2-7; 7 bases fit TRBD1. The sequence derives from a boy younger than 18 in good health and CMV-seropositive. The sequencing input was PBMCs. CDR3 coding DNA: TGTGCCAGCAGCGGACAGGGAGTTGAGCAGTACTTC. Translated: CASSGQGVEQYF. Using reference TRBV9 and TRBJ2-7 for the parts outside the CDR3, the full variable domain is DSGVTQTPKHLITATGQRVTLRCSPRSGDLSVYWYQQSLDQGLQFLIQYYNGEERAKGNILERFSAQQFPDLHSELNLSSLELGDSALYFCASSGQGVEQYFGPGTRLTVT.